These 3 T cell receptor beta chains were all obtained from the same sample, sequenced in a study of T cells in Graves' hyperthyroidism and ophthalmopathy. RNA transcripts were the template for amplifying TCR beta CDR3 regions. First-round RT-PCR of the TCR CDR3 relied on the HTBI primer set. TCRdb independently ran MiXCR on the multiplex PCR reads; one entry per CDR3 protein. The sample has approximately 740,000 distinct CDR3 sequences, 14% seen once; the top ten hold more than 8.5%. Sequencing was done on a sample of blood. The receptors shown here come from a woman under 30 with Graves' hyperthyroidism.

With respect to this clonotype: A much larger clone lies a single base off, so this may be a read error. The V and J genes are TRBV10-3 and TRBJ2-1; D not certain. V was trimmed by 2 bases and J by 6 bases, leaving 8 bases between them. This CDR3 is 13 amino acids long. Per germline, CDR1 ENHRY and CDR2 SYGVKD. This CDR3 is CAISEDPGNEQFF. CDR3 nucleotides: TGTGCCATCAGTGAGGACCCGGGCAATGAGCAGTTCTTC.

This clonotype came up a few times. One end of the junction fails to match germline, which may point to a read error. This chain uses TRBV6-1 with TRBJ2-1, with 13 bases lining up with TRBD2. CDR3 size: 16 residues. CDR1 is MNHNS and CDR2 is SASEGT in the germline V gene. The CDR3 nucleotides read TGTACCAGCAGTCCCTCGGGGACTAGCGGGATCCATGAGCAGTTCTTC. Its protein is CTSSPSGTSGIHEQFF.

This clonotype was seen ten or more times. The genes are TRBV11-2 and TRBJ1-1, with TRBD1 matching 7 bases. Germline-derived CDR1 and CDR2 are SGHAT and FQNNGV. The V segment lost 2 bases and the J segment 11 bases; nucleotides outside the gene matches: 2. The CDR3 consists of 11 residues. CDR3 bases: TGTGCCAGCAGCTTACAGGGGGATGCTTTCTTT. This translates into CASSLQGDAFF.